These 19 T cell receptor beta chains share one sample of origin, sequenced in a study of beta chain features in type 1 diabetes. Sequenced material consisted of expressed TCRB transcripts (all of the isolated RNA was reverse transcribed). TCRdb's table, derived via immunoSEQ multiplex PCR, lists solely in-frame clones and lacks some. The data contain 200,000 to 250,000 clones, 9.6% of them singletons. Sequencing used naive CD4+ T cells from blood. Source of these receptors: a woman under 30 in good health.

V is TRBV7-8 and J is TRBJ2-7, with a weak D call TRBD1 (5 bases). CDR3 length: 15 amino acids. In germline, CDR1 is SGHVS, CDR2 FQNEAQ. V shed 1 base and J shed 0 bases, with 10 bases lying between them. Here the CDR3 DNA reads TGTGCCAGCAGCTTAGTACCGGACACCTCCTACGAGCAGTACTTC. Amino acid sequence: CASSLVPDTSYEQYF.

This clone was counted a few times. The V and J genes are TRBV29-1 and TRBJ1-4; 9 bases fit TRBD1. The CDR3 contains 14 residues. With V trimmed by 7 bases and J by 4 bases, 7 bases remained unmatched. Germline V gene lookup returns CDR1 SQVTM and CDR2 ANQGSEA. The CDR3, as DNA: TGCAGCGGAGCGACAGGGGGAAGTAATGAAAAACTGTTTTTT. It encodes CSGATGGSNEKLFF.

The rearrangement uses TRBV5-1 and TRBJ1-1, with a weak D call TRBD1 (6 bases). Germline lookup yields CDR1 SGHRS and CDR2 YFSETQ. V lost 2 bases and J 3 bases, leaving 17 bases between the germline ends. The CDR3 loop spans 16 amino acids. CDR3 sequence: CASSFSRGSGYTEAFF. CDR3 DNA: TGCGCCAGCAGCTTTTCCAGGGGCAGTGGGTACACTGAAGCTTTCTTT.

This clone was found a few times. The chain has TRBV7-2 and TRBJ2-3; TRBD2 matches 10 bases. The CDR3 length is 17 residues. The germline gives CDR1 SGHTA, CDR2 FQGNSA. The junction had 10 bases not matched to a gene; V was cut back by 5 bases and J by 2 bases. CDR3 sequence (DNA): TGTGCCAGCAGCCTAGGATCGGGACTAGCGTTCACAGATACGCAGTATTTT. It specifies CASSLGSGLAFTDTQYF.

This chain links TRBV29-1 with TRBJ2-3; D is perhaps TRBD1 (8 bases). Germline CDR1 is SQVTM and CDR2 is ANQGSEA. Deletions cut 5 bases from V and 7 bases from J, with 25 bases between. The CDR3 runs to 16 residues. CDR3 bases: TGCAGCGTTCAGAGGGGGGGGGCAGGGGGCCTTTATACGCAGTATTTT. Protein sequence: CSVQRGGAGGLYTQYF.

There are a few counts of this clone. V is TRBV6-1 and J is TRBJ1-5; no definite D call. With 7 bases removed from V and 7 bases from J, the gap between germline ends came to 11 bases. This CDR3 contains 12 residues. In germline, CDR1 is MNHNS, CDR2 SASEGT. The CDR3, as DNA: TGTGCCAGCATCAAGGAGGGACAGCCCCAGCATTTT. It translates to CASIKEGQPQHF.

This clone was picked up a small number of times. The same CDR3 can be traced to other DNA sequences in this sample. Here the CDR3 reads CASSERDRYNEQFF. Written as DNA, the CDR3 is TGTGCCAGCAGTGAAAGGGACAGATACAATGAGCAGTTCTTC. The chain recombines TRBV2 with TRBJ2-1; 7 bases map to TRBD1. Germline trimming cut 2 bases from V and 4 bases from J; bases unmatched to any gene: 2. Germline CDR1 and CDR2: SNHLY and FYNNEI. The CDR3 is 14 amino acids.

With respect to this clone: In the same sample, other DNA sequences code for this CDR3. J is TRBJ2-5 and V is TRBV5-1, with D perhaps TRBD1 (5 bases). CDR1 and CDR2 (germline): SGHRS, YFSETQ. V lost 1 base, J lost 4 bases, and 5 bases lay in between. The CDR3 has 12 amino acids. This chain's CDR3 is CASSLRGETQYF. CDR3 sequence (DNA): TGCGCCAGCAGCTTGAGGGGAGAGACCCAGTACTTC.

This chain joins TRBV6-5 and TRBJ1-1; D ambiguous. V lost 4 bases and J 0 bases, leaving 12 bases between the germline ends. The CDR3 has 15 amino acids. Germline V gene lookup returns CDR1 MNHEY and CDR2 SVGAGI. This chain's CDR3 is CASSWTGSLNTEAFF. CDR3 nucleotide sequence: TGTGCCAGCAGTTGGACCGGGAGCCTGAACACTGAAGCTTTCTTT.

At least ten counts were recorded for this clone. The genes are TRBV7-9 and TRBJ1-5; no clear D gene. V was shortened by 5 bases and J by 0 bases, with 5 bases between the two germline ends. This CDR3 contains 13 residues. Germline V gives CDR1 SEHNR, CDR2 FQNEAQ (reference sequence). The CDR3 is CASSQNSNQPQHF. The CDR3 region has the DNA TGTGCCAGCAGCCAGAATAGCAATCAGCCCCAGCATTTT. The full variable domain, completed using reference TRBV7-9 and TRBJ1-5, is DTGVSQNPRHKITKRGQNVTFRCDPISEHNRLYWYRQTLGQGPEFLTYFQNEAQLEKSRLLSDRFSAERPKGSFSTLEIQRTEQGDSAMYLCASSQNSNQPQHFGDGTRLSIL.

The genes are TRBV11-2 and TRBJ2-3; 8 bases are shared with TRBD2. V gave up 5 bases and J gave up 6 bases; unmatched junction bases: 7. CDR1 SGHAT and CDR2 FQNNGV come from the germline V gene. This CDR3 region has 14 residues. CDR3 residues: CASSPRLARDTQYF. CDR3 DNA: TGTGCCAGCAGCCCAAGACTAGCGAGGGATACGCAGTATTTT.

This clone was counted only a few times. At one end the junction does not follow the germline gene, possibly because of a read error. V and J are TRBV6-1 and TRBJ1-4; 11 nucleotides agree with TRBD1. This CDR3 has 13 amino acids. Germline V CDR1 and CDR2: MNHNS, SASEGT. CDR3 sequence reads: CASTRTGGNPWTF. DNA for the CDR3: TGTGCCAGCACCCGGACAGGGGGCAACCCTTGGACATTT.

This clone came up many times. The genes are TRBV9 and TRBJ2-5, with TRBD2 as a possible D gene (7 bases). This CDR3 has 12 residues. V gave up 3 bases and J gave up 9 bases, with 12 bases separating them. Looked up from germline, CDR1 is SGDLS and CDR2 is YYNGEE. CDR3 DNA: TGTGCCAGCAGCGCAGGGGCGGGGGCCCAGTACTTC. It translates to CASSAGAGAQYF.

V gene TRBV2 combines with J gene TRBJ2-3; 9 positions match TRBD2. The CDR3 is made up of 13 amino acids. Germline trimming cut 8 bases from V and 5 bases from J; bases unmatched to any gene: 5. CDR1 and CDR2 from the germline V gene are SNHLY and FYNNEI. The chain's CDR3 is CASVAGGKDTQYF. In DNA form, the CDR3 reads TGTGCCAGCGTCGCGGGGGGGAAAGATACGCAGTATTTT.

V and J are TRBV7-8 and TRBJ2-7; TRBD2 agrees at 13 bases. Germline values: CDR1 SGHVS, CDR2 FQNEAQ. CDR3 length: 18 amino acids. V shed 3 bases, J shed 1 base, and the junction held 9 bases outside the gene matches. CDR3: CASSFRGGTSGMSYEQYF. In nucleotides, the CDR3 is TGTGCCAGCAGCTTTCGGGGAGGGACTAGCGGGATGTCCTACGAGCAGTACTTC.

The chain combines TRBV7-9 with TRBJ2-7, with D uncertain. Trimming left V 8 bases short and J 4 bases short, with 15 bases between. The germline V gene encodes CDR1 SEHNR and CDR2 FQNEAQ (reference sequence). This CDR3 has 13 residues. This chain's CDR3 is CASGPRGEYEQYF. As DNA, the CDR3 is TGTGCCAGCGGCCCCCGCGGCGAGTACGAGCAGTACTTC.

This clone occurred a few times. The chain uses TRBV4-1 and TRBJ2-7; 9 nucleotides agree with TRBD1. Germline-derived CDR1 and CDR2 are MGHRA and YSYEKL. This CDR3 has 15 residues. Germline trimming cut 3 bases from V and 5 bases from J; bases unmatched to any gene: 8. CDR3 residues: CASSQPGQGGHEQYF. The DNA for the CDR3 is TGCGCCAGCAGCCAGCCGGGACAGGGAGGCCACGAGCAGTACTTC.

This chain joins TRBV11-2 and TRBJ2-7; D perhaps matches TRBD2 (5 bases). This CDR3 is built from 16 residues. Looked up from germline, CDR1 is SGHAT and CDR2 is FQNNGV. V was cut by 6 bases and J by 3 bases, with 21 bases left in between. CDR3 sequence: CASSPVIGSKIYEQYF. CDR3 nucleotides: TGTGCCAGCAGTCCAGTGATAGGGAGTAAAATCTACGAGCAGTACTTC. Full variable domain (outside the CDR3, taken from reference TRBV11-2 and TRBJ2-7): EAGVAQSPRYKIIEKRQSVAFWCNPISGHATLYWYQQILGQGPKLLIQFQNNGVVDDSQLPKDRFSAERLKGVDSTLKIQPAKLEDSAVYLCASSPVIGSKIYEQYFGPGTRLTVT.

This clone appeared many times. The gene calls are TRBV7-2 and TRBJ2-7, with 9 nucleotides matching TRBD1. V lost 5 bases, J lost 4 bases, and 6 bases stayed unmatched. Germline CDR1 and CDR2: SGHTA and FQGNSA. This CDR3 has 14 residues. The chain's CDR3 is CASSVQGARYEQYF. The CDR3 DNA is TGTGCCAGCAGCGTACAGGGGGCGCGTTACGAGCAGTACTTC.